These T cell receptor beta chains were read from a single sample in a study of OX40 agonist ivuxolimab in advanced cancers. The data were produced by immunoSEQ multiplex PCR, yet TCRdb's version contains in-frame clones alone and is incomplete. The profile shows 96,000 or so clones, 70% to 85% of them singletons. Here the sequenced sample was CD4+ or CD8+ T cells sorted from blood, taken in a trial of the OX40 agonist ivuxolimab. These receptors were collected from an adult with an advanced solid tumor such as melanoma, head and neck, liver or kidney cancer. Each CDR3 is given with its conserved first and last residue. Each record gives: clone size, D gene, J gene, V gene, CDR3 protein, CDR3 DNA. D genes are given only for firm matches. Size tells how often a clone was seen (once, few, many) or the class of an expanded clone, and some rows leave it out.

clone size: .
D gene: .
J gene: TRBJ2-7
V gene: TRBV19
CDR3 protein: CASTADRRGSYEQYF
CDR3 DNA: TGTGCCAGTACCGCAGACAGGAGGGGATCCTACGAGCAGTACTTC

clone size: once
D gene: .
J gene: TRBJ2-5
V gene: TRBV7-2
CDR3 protein: CASSTIFHETQYF
CDR3 DNA: TGTGCCAGCAGCACAATTTTTCACGAGACCCAGTACTTC

clone size: .
D gene: .
J gene: TRBJ2-2
V gene: TRBV9
CDR3 protein: CASSKMAGFTGELFF
CDR3 DNA: TGTGCCAGCTCCAAAATGGCCGGGTTCACCGGGGAGCTGTTTTTT

clone size: .
D gene: .
J gene: TRBJ1-3
V gene: TRBV7-3
CDR3 protein: CASSLMVVKGPRLGNTIYF
CDR3 DNA: TGTGCCAGCAGCTTAATGGTTGTGAAAGGGCCTAGACTTGGAAACACCATATATTTT

clone size: .
D gene: .
J gene: TRBJ2-2
V gene: TRBV6-4
CDR3 protein: CASSDGPGDTGELFF
CDR3 DNA: TGTGCCAGCAGCGACGGGCCAGGGGACACCGGGGAGCTGTTTTTT

clone size: .
D gene: TRBD2
J gene: TRBJ2-3
V gene: TRBV7-2
CDR3 protein: CASSFGGARDTQYF
CDR3 DNA: TGTGCCAGCAGCTTCGGGGGGGCCAGGGATACGCAGTATTTT

clone size: .
D gene: .
J gene: TRBJ1-4
V gene: TRBV7-9
CDR3 protein: CASGSGGVLFF
CDR3 DNA: TGTGCCAGCGGCTCGGGGGGAGTCCTGTTTTTT

clone size: .
D gene: TRBD2
J gene: TRBJ2-1
V gene: TRBV19
CDR3 protein: CASRNLPGTSGVNEQFF
CDR3 DNA: TGTGCCAGTAGGAACCTTCCCGGGACTAGCGGGGTGAACGAGCAGTTCTTC

clone size: .
D gene: .
J gene: TRBJ1-6
V gene: TRBV5-1
CDR3 protein: CASSLEAFSYNSPLHF
CDR3 DNA: TGCGCCAGCAGCTTGGAAGCGTTCTCCTATAATTCACCCCTCCACTTT

clone size: .
D gene: .
J gene: TRBJ2-7
V gene: TRBV6-6
CDR3 protein: CASSLAGGEQYF
CDR3 DNA: TGTGCCAGCAGCCTTGCTGGGGGCGAGCAGTACTTC

clone size: .
D gene: TRBD1
J gene: TRBJ2-5
V gene: TRBV6-1
CDR3 protein: CASSPRDRGGETQYF
CDR3 DNA: TGTGCCAGCAGTCCCCGGGACAGGGGAGGAGAGACCCAGTACTTC

clone size: .
D gene: TRBD2
J gene: TRBJ2-3
V gene: TRBV4-1
CDR3 protein: CASSQDRVFTSGGTDTQYF
CDR3 DNA: TGCGCCAGCAGCCAAGATAGGGTCTTCACTAGCGGGGGCACAGATACGCAGTATTTT

clone size: .
D gene: .
J gene: TRBJ1-3
V gene: TRBV5-8
CDR3 protein: CASSLPSRGSGNTIYF
CDR3 DNA: TGTGCCAGCAGCTTGCCGAGCAGGGGCTCTGGAAACACCATATATTTT

clone size: .
D gene: TRBD2
J gene: TRBJ2-1
V gene: TRBV19
CDR3 protein: CASSIYPPGASGVRDEQFF
CDR3 DNA: TGTGCCAGTAGTATATATCCCCCAGGGGCTAGCGGGGTGAGGGATGAGCAGTTCTTC

clone size: .
D gene: .
J gene: TRBJ1-1
V gene: TRBV9
CDR3 protein: CASSPRTGEAFF
CDR3 DNA: TGTGCCAGCAGCCCCAGGACCGGGGAAGCTTTCTTT

clone size: once
D gene: TRBD1
J gene: TRBJ1-2
V gene: TRBV6-1
CDR3 protein: CASSETGVNYYGYTF
CDR3 DNA: TGTGCCAGCAGCGAAACAGGGGTGAACTACTATGGCTACACCTTC

clone size: .
D gene: .
J gene: TRBJ2-3
V gene: TRBV2
CDR3 protein: CASNNRDTQYF
CDR3 DNA: TGTGCCAGCAACAACCGGGATACGCAGTATTTT

clone size: .
D gene: TRBD1
J gene: TRBJ1-1
V gene: TRBV19
CDR3 protein: CAARQGRTEAFF
CDR3 DNA: TGTGCCGCTCGACAGGGGCGCACTGAAGCTTTCTTT

clone size: .
D gene: TRBD2
J gene: TRBJ2-1
V gene: TRBV4-2
CDR3 protein: CASSQVILAGGPGEQFF
CDR3 DNA: TGTGCCAGCAGCCAAGTGATTCTAGCGGGGGGGCCGGGTGAGCAGTTCTTC

clone size: .
D gene: TRBD1
J gene: TRBJ1-4
V gene: TRBV28
CDR3 protein: CASRQEDRSNEKLFF
CDR3 DNA: TGTGCCAGCAGGCAGGAGGACAGGTCTAATGAAAAACTGTTTTTT

clone size: once
D gene: .
J gene: TRBJ2-1
V gene: TRBV19
CDR3 protein: CASSVSEAGYNEQFF
CDR3 DNA: TGTGCCAGTAGTGTCTCCGAGGCGGGGTACAATGAGCAGTTCTTC

clone size: .
D gene: .
J gene: TRBJ2-1
V gene: TRBV5-6
CDR3 protein: CASSFRTRGNSYNEQFF
CDR3 DNA: TGTGCCAGCAGCTTCAGGACTAGGGGGAACTCCTACAATGAGCAGTTCTTC

clone size: once
D gene: .
J gene: TRBJ2-3
V gene: TRBV2
CDR3 protein: CASSNHRDTTQYF
CDR3 DNA: TGTGCCAGCAGTAATCACAGGGACACGACGCAGTATTTT

clone size: .
D gene: TRBD1
J gene: TRBJ1-3
V gene: TRBV9
CDR3 protein: CASSDRGSGNTIYF
CDR3 DNA: TGTGCCAGCAGCGACAGGGGTTCGGGAAACACCATATATTTT

clone size: .
D gene: TRBD1
J gene: TRBJ1-5
V gene: TRBV4-2
CDR3 protein: CASSQVGGTGPEPQHF
CDR3 DNA: TGTGCCAGCAGCCAAGTGGGGGGGACAGGGCCCGAGCCCCAGCATTTT

clone size: .
D gene: .
J gene: TRBJ2-2
V gene: TRBV7-7
CDR3 protein: CASSLGVGAGELFF
CDR3 DNA: TGTGCCAGCAGCTTAGGGGTGGGAGCCGGGGAGCTGTTTTTT

clone size: .
D gene: TRBD2
J gene: TRBJ2-1
V gene: TRBV11-2
CDR3 protein: CASSLASGNNEQFF
CDR3 DNA: TGTGCCAGCAGCTTGGCTAGCGGGAACAATGAGCAGTTCTTC

clone size: .
D gene: .
J gene: TRBJ2-5
V gene: TRBV5-6
CDR3 protein: CASSLARVWETQYF
CDR3 DNA: TGTGCCAGCAGCTTGGCCAGGGTATGGGAGACCCAGTACTTC

clone size: .
D gene: .
J gene: TRBJ2-1
V gene: TRBV7-3
CDR3 protein: CASSLGGGEQFF
CDR3 DNA: TGTGCCAGCAGCTTAGGGGGCGGCGAGCAGTTCTTC

clone size: .
D gene: .
J gene: TRBJ1-1
V gene: TRBV7-2
CDR3 protein: CASSSGRVNTEAFF
CDR3 DNA: TGTGCCAGCAGCTCGGGCAGGGTGAACACTGAAGCTTTCTTT

clone size: .
D gene: .
J gene: TRBJ2-5
V gene: TRBV6-5
CDR3 protein: CASSLNRETQYF
CDR3 DNA: TGTGCCAGCAGCCTCAATCGGGAGACCCAGTACTTC

clone size: few
D gene: TRBD2
J gene: TRBJ2-1
V gene: TRBV4-1
CDR3 protein: CASSQTSDSYNEQFF
CDR3 DNA: TGCGCCAGCAGCCAGACTAGCGACTCCTACAATGAGCAGTTCTTC